A selection of T cell receptor beta chains follows, all from one sample in a study of blood T cell repertoires in COVID-19. Clones were sequenced by immunoSEQ multiplex PCR, and TCRdb holds only the in-frame ones, with some missing. The table includes roughly 150,000 clones, roughly 89% detected once. The sample was peripheral blood. Source of these receptors: an older woman with COVID-19, enrolled during active disease. Each CDR3 is given with its conserved first and last residue. Each record gives: D gene, clone size, J gene, V gene, CDR3 protein, CDR3 DNA. The D gene is left open where the match is weak. Part of the rows lack a size; the others show once, few, many or a class for expanded clones.

. . TRBJ1-2 TRBV6-1 CASSEVEGGNYGYTF TGTGCCAGCAGTGAAGTAGAGGGTGGGAACTATGGCTACACCTTC
TRBD1 . TRBJ1-1 TRBV5-3 CARSPEGGCNTEAFF TGTGCCAGAAGCCCCGAAGGGGGCTGTAACACTGAAGCTTTCTTT
TRBD1 . TRBJ1-1 TRBV5-5 CASSPQISRRTGLLEAFF TGTGCCAGCAGCCCGCAAATTTCTCGGAGGACAGGGCTTTTAGAAGCTTTCTTT
TRBD1 few TRBJ1-2 TRBV4-2 CASSLRTGQEGGYTF TGTGCCAGCAGCCTCCGGACAGGTCAAGAGGGCGGCTACACCTTC
. . TRBJ1-1 TRBV19 CASAKGLGMNTEAFF TGTGCCAGTGCTAAAGGCCTGGGCATGAACACTGAAGCTTTCTTT
. . TRBJ1-4 TRBV19 CASSDPGGSDSEKLFF TGTGCCAGTAGCGATCCGGGGGGCAGTGATTCTGAAAAACTGTTTTTT
. . TRBJ1-5 TRBV9 CASSAGVTGNQPQHF TGTGCCAGCAGCGCGGGGGTGACGGGCAATCAGCCCCAGCATTTT
TRBD2 . TRBJ2-7 TRBV5-5 CASSILGLGSNEQYF TGTGCCAGCAGCATCCTGGGACTAGGTAGCAACGAGCAGTACTTC
. . TRBJ2-7 TRBV5-8 CASSSTYEQYF TGTGCCAGCAGCTCCACCTACGAGCAGTACTTC
. . TRBJ1-1 TRBV19 CASSRLIPPRNTEAFF TGTGCCAGTAGTAGGCTGATACCCCCCCGGAACACTGAAGCTTTCTTT
TRBD2 . TRBJ2-7 TRBV28 CASSLYARGFREQYF TGTGCCAGCAGTTTATATGCGCGGGGGTTTCGCGAGCAGTACTTC
TRBD1 . TRBJ2-5 TRBV6-5 CASRDGTGGRETQYF TGTGCCAGCAGGGACGGGACAGGGGGCAGGGAGACCCAGTACTTC
TRBD2 . TRBJ2-3 TRBV7-2 CASSLTLAGQTGDTQYF TGTGCCAGCAGCTTAACCTTAGCGGGGCAAACCGGGGATACGCAGTATTTT
TRBD2 . TRBJ2-1 TRBV11-3 CASSLGGQRGARYNEQFF TGTGCCAGCAGCTTAGGCGGGCAGCGGGGGGCCCGCTACAATGAGCAGTTCTTC
TRBD1 . TRBJ1-2 TRBV5-1 CASSGGQVIYGYTF TGCGCCAGCAGCGGGGGACAGGTGATATATGGCTACACCTTC
. . TRBJ1-4 TRBV19 CASSISWQGQLFF TGTGCCAGTAGTATCAGTTGGCAGGGGCAACTGTTTTTT